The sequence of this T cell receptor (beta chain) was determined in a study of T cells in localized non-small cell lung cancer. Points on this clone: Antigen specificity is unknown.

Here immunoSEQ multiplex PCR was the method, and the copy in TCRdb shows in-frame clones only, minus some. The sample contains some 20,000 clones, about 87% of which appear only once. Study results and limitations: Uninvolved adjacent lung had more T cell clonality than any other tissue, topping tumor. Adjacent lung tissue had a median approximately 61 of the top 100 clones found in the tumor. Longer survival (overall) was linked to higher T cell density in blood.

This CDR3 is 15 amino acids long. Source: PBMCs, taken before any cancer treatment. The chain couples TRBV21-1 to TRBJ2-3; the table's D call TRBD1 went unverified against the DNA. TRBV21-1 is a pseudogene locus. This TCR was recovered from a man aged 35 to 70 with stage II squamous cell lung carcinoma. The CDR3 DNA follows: TGTGCCAGCAGCCCCCAAGGACAGGGCGCAGATACGCAGTATTTT. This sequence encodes CASSPQGQGADTQYF.